The entry below describes one T cell receptor beta chain. Its antigen is unidentified. Sequencing used immunoSEQ v3.0 at survey level. Clones were sequenced by immunoSEQ multiplex PCR, and TCRdb holds only the in-frame ones, with some missing. The sample carries around 40,000 clones, about nine tenths recorded once. At least two post-ART and at least one pre-ART PBMC sample were available for each donor. Every single participant having HIV got treatment inside the United States. The data originate from a study of long-term antiretroviral therapy in people with HIV. Study results and caveats: Compared with controls, HIV repertoires showed narrower CDR3 length ranges. Post-treatment diversity went higher with ART but stayed below transplant donor controls.

Germline loops: CDR1 GTSNPN, CDR2 SVGIG (reference sequence). Trimming pared 3 bases from V and 9 bases from J, leaving 15 bases between. The CDR3 spans 14 residues. The material sequenced was unsorted PBMCs, taken 0.1 years before starting antiretroviral therapy. The sequence was obtained from a woman in her forties or fifties with HIV. The genes are TRBV30 and TRBJ1-6, with D possibly TRBD1 on 5 matching bases. In nucleotides, the CDR3 is TGTGCCTGGAGCGAGGGGACTAGTAGTTCACCCCTCCACTTT. It codes for CAWSEGTSSSPLHF. Supplemented by reference TRBV30 and TRBJ1-6, the full variable domain reads SQTIHQWPATLVQPVGSPLSLECTVEGTSNPNLYWYRQAAGRGLQLLFYSVGIGQISSEVPQNLSASRPQDRQFILSSKKLLLSDSGFYLCAWSEGTSSSPLHFGNGTRLTVT.